A single sample is the source of the 5 T cell receptor beta chains below, sequenced in a study of OX40 agonist ivuxolimab in advanced cancers. Assay used: immunoSEQ multiplex PCR; TCRdb lists only in-frame clones, some missing. The repertoire consists of 37,000 or so clones, with 74% occurring once and the leading ten covering approximately 17%. Specimen: CD4+ or CD8+ T cells sorted from blood, collected in a trial of the OX40 agonist ivuxolimab. The receptor source for this set is an adult with an advanced solid tumor such as melanoma, head and neck, liver or kidney cancer.

This rearrangement joins TRBV19 to TRBJ1-1, with D unclear. The CDR3 is 17 amino acids. Germline lookup yields CDR1 LNHDA and CDR2 SQIVND (reference sequence). Trimming took off 3 bases at V and 4 bases at J, with 21 bases between the two ends. The CDR3 protein is CASSILVMGSFGTEAFF. The DNA for the CDR3 is TGTGCCAGTAGTATCCTCGTTATGGGAAGTTTTGGCACTGAAGCTTTCTTT.

The genes are TRBV28 and TRBJ1-6; 7 bases agree with TRBD1. Germline values: CDR1 MDHEN, CDR2 SYDVKM. V gave up 6 bases and J gave up 4 bases; unmatched junction bases: 3. The CDR3 extends over 14 amino acids. The CDR3 nucleotides read TGTGCCAGCAGCCCGGGACAGTATAATTCACCCCTCCACTTT. Translated, it gives CASSPGQYNSPLHF.

The rearrangement uses TRBV28 and TRBJ2-2; maybe TRBD1 (6 bases). The germline gives CDR1 MDHEN, CDR2 SYDVKM. The CDR3 sequence is 14 residues long. The ends were cut back, 8 bases at V and 4 bases at J, with 14 bases in the middle. The CDR3 sequence is CASAQGFSTGELFF. The CDR3 DNA sequence: TGTGCCAGCGCACAGGGTTTTAGCACCGGGGAGCTGTTTTTT.

This clone was seen once. The chain links TRBV6-5 to TRBJ1-2; tentatively, D is TRBD1 (6 bases). Trimming shortened V by 5 bases and J by 6 bases, and 16 bases separated the two germline ends. CDR3 length equals 14 residues. Germline V gene data show CDR1 as MNHEY and CDR2 as SVGAGI. CDR3: CASSKQGGWDGYTF. The CDR3 region has the DNA TGTGCCAGCAGTAAACAGGGAGGGTGGGATGGCTACACCTTC.

The chain joins TRBV5-1 to TRBJ2-5; D is ambiguous. Germline V gene lookup returns CDR1 SGHRS and CDR2 YFSETQ. The CDR3 totals 15 residues. V lost 0 bases, J lost 4 bases, and 13 bases lay in between. The CDR3: CASSLGGRNGETQYF. CDR3 nucleotides: TGCGCCAGCAGCTTGGGAGGAAGGAATGGAGAGACCCAGTACTTC.